What follows are 15 T cell receptor beta chains derived from one specimen sequenced in a study of T-cell memory formation after mild COVID-19. TCRdb reprocessed the 5' RACE reads via MiXCR and lists one record per CDR3 protein. This sample yields approximately 300,000 distinct CDR3 sequences, of which less than 20% are seen a single time; approximately 20% belongs to the top ten. The specimen was PBMCs or a T cell subset sorted from them (not recorded which). The receptors shown here come from a man aged 18 to 29 who had mild COVID-19 (a few samples of this study predate the infection). Cell type and time point are not known.

The V and J genes are TRBV9 and TRBJ2-5; 7 nucleotides agree with TRBD1. CDR3 length: 15 residues. V shed 3 bases and J 5 bases; nucleotides not matched to a gene: 10. Germline V gene data show CDR1 as SGDLS and CDR2 as YYNGEE. The CDR3 region is CASSADTGARETQYF. CDR3 sequence (DNA): TGTGCCAGCAGCGCAGACACAGGGGCAAGGGAGACCCAGTACTTC.

V is TRBV7-2 and J is TRBJ2-4, with D possibly TRBD1 on 7 matching bases. Per the germline V gene, CDR1 is SGHTA and CDR2 is FQGNSA. The CDR3 consists of 14 residues. The ends were cut back, 1 base at V and 7 bases at J, with 11 bases in the middle. This CDR3 is CASSLGAGGNIQYF. CDR3 DNA sequence: TGTGCCAGCAGCTTAGGTGCAGGGGGGAACATTCAGTACTTC.

This clonotype was observed at least ten times. The chain couples TRBV5-5 to TRBJ2-1; 8 nucleotides agree with TRBD1. The CDR3 runs to 15 residues. CDR1 SGHKS and CDR2 YYEKEE come from the germline V gene (reference sequence). V lost 4 bases, J lost 2 bases, and 5 bases stayed unmatched. CDR3 DNA sequence: TGTGCCAGCAGCATGTACAGGGGGACCTACAATGAGCAGTTCTTC. The encoded protein is CASSMYRGTYNEQFF. Variable domain in full (rest from reference TRBV5-5 and TRBJ2-1): DAGVTQSPTHLIKTRGQQVTLRCSPISGHKSVSWYQQVLGQGPQFIFQYYEKEERGRGNFPDRFSARQFPNYSSELNVNALLLGDSALYLCASSMYRGTYNEQFFGPGTRLTVL.

This clonotype occurred many times. V is TRBV12-3 or TRBV12-4 and J is TRBJ2-2, with 8 positions matching TRBD1. Germline trimming cut 7 bases from V and 4 bases from J; bases unmatched to any gene: 8. The CDR3 has 15 amino acids. The CDR3 nucleotides are TGTGCCAGCACCCGGACAGGGACTCGCACCGGGGAGCTGTTTTTT. Amino acid sequence: CASTRTGTRTGELFF.

DNA of the CDR3: TGCAGTGCTAGAGGGACGAGGCAGCGCTATGGCTACACCTTC. As protein: CSARGTRQRYGYTF. The chain is built from TRBV20-1 and TRBJ1-2; the D is unclear. Germline V lookup: CDR1 DFQATT, CDR2 SNEGSKA (reference sequence). The CDR3 consists of 14 residues. V was shortened by 1 base and J by 4 bases, with 13 bases between the two germline ends.

This clonotype has just a few counts. The CDR3 loop reads CASSSDWNQPQHF. The CDR3 DNA reads TGTGCCAGCAGCTCGGACTGGAATCAGCCCCAGCATTTT. This rearrangement joins TRBV7-8 to TRBJ1-5, with D hard to call. V was clipped by 4 bases and J by 4 bases, with 8 bases between them. Germline CDR1 and CDR2: SGHVS and FQNEAQ. The CDR3 contains 13 residues.

The chain has TRBV4-2 and TRBJ1-1; D is unclear. The length of the CDR3 is 14 residues. Trimming shortened V by 1 base and J by 0 bases, and 6 bases separated the two germline ends. Germline V gene data show CDR1 as LGHNA and CDR2 as YNFKEQ. For the CDR3, the DNA is TGTGCCAGCAGCCAAGCAGGTATGAACACTGAAGCTTTCTTT. Translating it yields CASSQAGMNTEAFF.

V and J are TRBV6-6 and TRBJ2-2, with D perhaps given as TRBD1 or TRBD2 (6 bases each). The length of the CDR3 is 16 residues. Germline values: CDR1 MNHNY, CDR2 SVGAGI (reference sequence). V shed 2 bases and J shed 5 bases, with 15 bases lying between them. The CDR3, as DNA: TGTGCCAGCAGTTACGTGGGGGGCGCGGAGACCGGGGAGCTGTTTTTT. Translation: CASSYVGGAETGELFF.

V and J are TRBV7-2 and TRBJ1-2; 8 nucleotides agree with TRBD1. V shed 7 bases, J shed 7 bases, and the junction held 8 bases outside the gene matches. Germline V gives CDR1 SGHTA, CDR2 FQGNSA. The CDR3 sequence is 13 residues long. CDR3 nucleotide sequence: TGTGCCAGCACCGGACAGGGAAGTTTTGGCTACACCTTC. Translated: CASTGQGSFGYTF.

This chain connects TRBV24-1 to TRBJ2-1; D is perhaps TRBD1 or TRBD2 (6 bases each). Trimming took 5 bases from V and 6 from J, leaving 7 bases between them. Germline CDR1 KGHDR, CDR2 SFDVKD. This CDR3 is 12 amino acids long. This CDR3 is CATSAGANEQFF. The DNA for the CDR3 is TGTGCCACCAGTGCGGGGGCCAATGAGCAGTTCTTC.

The CDR3 sequence: CASSQEGQSTDTQYF. As DNA, the CDR3 is TGCGCCAGCAGCCAAGAAGGACAGTCCACAGATACGCAGTATTTT. The chain joins TRBV4-3 to TRBJ2-3, with D perhaps matching TRBD1 (6 bases). CDR1 and CDR2 from the germline V gene are LGHNA and YSLEER. Trimming took 0 bases from V and 2 from J, leaving 9 bases between them. This CDR3 is 15 amino acids long.

The rearrangement links TRBV27 to TRBJ1-1, with D tentatively TRBD1 (5 bases). Trimming left V 0 bases short and J 3 bases short, with 8 bases between. CDR1 is MNHEY and CDR2 is SMNVEV in the germline V gene (reference sequence). The CDR3 has 14 amino acids. The CDR3, as DNA: TGTGCCAGCAGTTTATCCCCGACAGACACTGAAGCTTTCTTT. Its protein is CASSLSPTDTEAFF.

This clonotype is a singleton in its sample. The rearrangement joins TRBV23-1 to TRBJ2-3; tentative D call: TRBD1 (6 bases). TRBV23-1 is treated as an ORF (open reading frame) with a function not yet certain. V was trimmed by 0 bases and J by 0 bases, leaving 10 bases between them. The CDR3 consists of 16 residues. CDR3 nucleotides: TGCGCCAGCAGTCAATCGACAGGTATTAGCACAGATACGCAGTATTTT. Encoded protein: CASSQSTGISTDTQYF.

V and J are TRBV5-1 and TRBJ2-3; TRBD2 aligns across 13 bases. Per the germline V gene, CDR1 is SGHRS and CDR2 is YFSETQ. V was pared by 3 bases and J by 3 bases, with 7 bases of the junction left unmatched. There are 17 residues in the CDR3. CDR3 sequence (DNA): TGCGCCAGCAGCTCGGCGACTAGCGGGGGGTCTACAGATACGCAGTATTTT. Its translation: CASSSATSGGSTDTQYF.

CDR3 in amino acids: CASSLRAGREYEQYF. CDR3 coding DNA: TGTGCCAGCAGCTTACGGGCAGGGAGGGAATACGAGCAGTACTTC. The chain uses TRBV7-2 and TRBJ2-7; 7 positions match TRBD2. CDR1 is SGHTA, CDR2 FQGNSA, per germline. V lost 2 bases to trimming and J lost 4 bases; unmatched junction nucleotides: 8. The CDR3 is made up of 15 amino acids.